The rows below give T cell receptor beta chains drawn from one sample of a study of T cells in localized non-small cell lung cancer. Repertoires were generated with immunoSEQ multiplex PCR, while TCRdb's copy carries only in-frame clones and drops some. The sample has tens of thousands of clones, 89% seen once. The sequenced sample was peripheral blood, obtained before any cancer treatment. The receptors originated from a woman aged 35-75 years with stage I lung adenocarcinoma. Both conserved end residues are part of each CDR3. The D gene is left open where the match is weak. Size is stated for part of the rows, as once, few or many counts, or as a class when the clone is expanded.

15	NA	NA	TRBJ2-1	TRBV2	CASSAERAPYNEQFF	TGTGCCAGCAGTGCCGAGCGGGCACCCTACAATGAGCAGTTCTTC
14	NA	TRBD2	TRBJ2-2	TRBV2	CASKGLAGTGELFF	TGTGCCAGCAAGGGACTAGCGGGTACCGGGGAGCTGTTTTTT
15	NA	NA	TRBJ2-1	TRBV11-2	CASSSLSGSYNEQFF	TGTGCCAGCAGCTCCCTATCCGGCTCCTACAATGAGCAGTTCTTC
14	NA	TRBD1	TRBJ1-2	TRBV28	CASSRQGAWYGYTF	TGTGCCAGCAGTCGACAGGGGGCTTGGTATGGCTACACCTTC
15	few	TRBD1	TRBJ2-5	TRBV25-1	CASRGTAPLSETQYF	TGTGCCAGCAGGGGGACAGCCCCACTGTCAGAGACCCAGTACTTC
16	once	NA	TRBJ2-3	TRBV4-1	CASSRSGGSNTDTQYF	TGCGCCAGCAGCCGGAGCGGCGGGTCGAACACAGATACGCAGTATTTT
14	NA	NA	TRBJ1-5	TRBV28	CASSLPRRHQPQHF	TGTGCCAGCAGTTTGCCCCGCAGGCATCAGCCCCAGCATTTT
11	NA	NA	TRBJ2-3	TRBV21-1	CASSNRDSHYF	TGTGCCAGCAGCAACCGGGACAGTCATTATTTT
13	few	NA	TRBJ1-5	TRBV6-4	CASSIRANQPQHF	TGTGCCAGCAGTATCCGGGCGAATCAGCCCCAGCATTTT
13	once	NA	TRBJ2-1	TRBV25-1	CASSDEGYNEQFF	TGTGCCAGCAGTGACGAGGGGTATAATGAGCAGTTCTTC
15	once	NA	TRBJ2-3	TRBV10-3	CAIREGGSGTDTQYF	TGTGCCATCAGGGAGGGTGGTTCGGGCACAGATACGCAGTATTTT
15	medium-sized	TRBD1	TRBJ1-5	TRBV7-8	CASSPGTGGGQPQHF	TGTGCCAGCAGCCCGGGGACAGGGGGAGGTCAGCCCCAGCATTTT
13	once	NA	TRBJ1-6	TRBV30	CARSENWGSPLHF	TGTGCCCGCAGTGAGAACTGGGGCTCACCCCTCCACTTT
16	NA	NA	TRBJ2-3	TRBV4-3	CASSQGEGGAADTQYF	TGCGCCAGCAGCCAAGGCGAAGGGGGGGCCGCAGATACGCAGTATTTT
14	NA	TRBD1	TRBJ2-1	TRBV19	CASSDRSFYNEQFF	TGTGCCAGTTCGGACAGGTCCTTCTACAATGAGCAGTTCTTC
13	NA	NA	TRBJ1-1	TRBV30	CAWSVGSSTEAFF	TGTGCCTGGAGTGTGGGTAGTTCCACTGAAGCTTTCTTT
14	NA	NA	TRBJ1-4	TRBV7-2	CASRRGVGIEKLFF	TGTGCCAGCAGGAGGGGAGTGGGGATTGAAAAACTGTTTTTT
15	NA	TRBD1	TRBJ2-1	TRBV27	CASSPGQGTYNEQFF	TGTGCCAGCAGTCCGGGACAGGGTACCTACAATGAGCAGTTCTTC
17	NA	TRBD2	TRBJ2-3	TRBV27	CASSPTPSTSGTDTQYF	TGTGCCAGCAGTCCTACCCCCTCAACTAGCGGGACAGATACGCAGTATTTT
14	NA	NA	TRBJ2-7	TRBV5-1	CASSLDYRDREQYF	TGCGCCAGCAGCTTGGACTACAGGGATCGCGAGCAGTACTTC
18	NA	NA	TRBJ1-4	TRBV18	CASSPTYRVELREVKLFF	TGTGCCAGCTCACCTACGTACAGGGTGGAACTTCGAGAGGTAAAACTGTTTTTT
15	NA	TRBD2	TRBJ2-7	TRBV5-1	CASSQSSGRIYEQYF	TGCGCCAGCAGTCAATCTAGCGGGAGGATCTACGAGCAGTACTTC
15	NA	NA	TRBJ1-1	TRBV28	CASSSVAGSFTEAFF	TGTGCCAGCAGTTCCGTTGCCGGGTCCTTCACTGAAGCTTTCTTT
14	NA	NA	TRBJ2-3	TRBV6-5	CASSPGPYTDTQYF	TGTGCCAGCAGTCCCGGGCCCTACACAGATACGCAGTATTTT
14	NA	TRBD2	TRBJ2-5	TRBV9	CASSVAGGQETQYF	TGTGCCAGCAGCGTAGCCGGGGGGCAAGAGACCCAGTACTTC
14	once	NA	TRBJ1-2	TRBV6-6	CASSSGALNYGYTF	TGTGCCAGCAGTTCAGGGGCTCTTAACTATGGCTACACCTTC
15	NA	TRBD2	TRBJ2-1	TRBV5-4	CASRPLAGGWNEQFF	TGTGCCAGCAGGCCTCTAGCGGGGGGGTGGAATGAGCAGTTCTTC
16	once	TRBD2	TRBJ2-3	TRBV28	CASSLVAGGGTDTQYF	TGTGCCAGCAGTTTGGTGGCGGGGGGCGGGACAGATACGCAGTATTTT
13	NA	NA	TRBJ1-2	TRBV7-7	CASSQIPKDGYTF	TGTGCCAGCAGCCAGATACCAAAGGATGGCTACACCTTC
15	NA	NA	TRBJ2-7	TRBV7-2	CASSISTSTAYEQYF	TGTGCCAGCAGCATATCGACTAGTACGGCATACGAGCAGTACTTC
15	NA	TRBD1	TRBJ1-1	TRBV2	CASSETGQGGTEAFF	TGTGCCAGCAGTGAAACGGGACAGGGCGGCACTGAAGCTTTCTTT
17	NA	TRBD2	TRBJ2-1	TRBV9	CASSATPGLAGYNEQFF	TGTGCCAGCAGCGCTACCCCGGGACTAGCGGGATACAATGAGCAGTTCTTC
16	NA	NA	TRBJ2-3	TRBV9	CASSSGGVTSTDTQYF	TGTGCCAGCAGCTCGGGCGGTGTTACTAGCACAGATACGCAGTATTTT
15	NA	TRBD1	TRBJ2-7	TRBV28	CASSQPGTGRYEQYF	TGTGCCAGCAGCCAACCGGGGACAGGGCGTTACGAGCAGTACTTC
14	NA	NA	TRBJ1-1	TRBV15	CATSRELTGTEAFF	TGTGCCACCAGCAGAGAGTTGACGGGCACTGAAGCTTTCTTT
16	NA	NA	TRBJ2-5	TRBV18	CASSPQFTEPQETQYF	TGTGCCAGCTCACCACAATTTACAGAACCCCAAGAGACCCAGTACTTC
16	NA	TRBD2	TRBJ2-2	TRBV5-1	CASSRTSGTYTGELFF	TGCGCCAGCAGCAGGACTAGCGGGACATACACCGGGGAGCTGTTTTTT
15	NA	TRBD1	TRBJ2-2	TRBV19	CASSTGQGRTGELFF	TGTGCCAGTAGTACGGGACAGGGGCGCACCGGGGAGCTGTTTTTT
17	NA	NA	TRBJ2-6	TRBV5-1	CASTAGHTSSGANVLTF	TGCGCCAGCACTGCAGGACACACAAGCTCTGGGGCCAACGTCCTGACTTTC
13	NA	NA	TRBJ1-2	TRBV28	CASSLYERYGYTF	TGTGCCAGCAGTTTATATGAGAGGTACGGCTACACCTTC
16	NA	NA	TRBJ2-6	TRBV11-1	CASSLDSHSGANVLTF	TGTGCCAGCAGCTTAGACAGCCACTCTGGGGCCAACGTCCTGACTTTC
17	NA	NA	TRBJ2-1	TRBV19	CASSQMMRGGIHNEQFF	TGTGCCAGTAGTCAAATGATGAGGGGGGGGATTCACAATGAGCAGTTCTTC
13	NA	NA	TRBJ1-5	TRBV29-1	CSVAQRSNQPQHF	TGCAGCGTTGCTCAGCGTAGCAATCAGCCCCAGCATTTT
15	once	TRBD2	TRBJ2-1	TRBV18	CASSLPGGSYNEQFF	TGTGCCAGCTCGTTACCGGGGGGGTCCTACAATGAGCAGTTCTTC
13	NA	TRBD1	TRBJ1-2	TRBV27	CASSIGGNYGYTF	TGTGCCAGCAGTATAGGGGGCAACTATGGCTACACCTTC
15	NA	TRBD1	TRBJ2-7	TRBV2	CASSGDRGYPYEQYF	TGTGCCAGCAGTGGGGACAGGGGATACCCCTACGAGCAGTACTTC
15	NA	NA	TRBJ1-1	TRBV27	CASTGRAGKGPEAFF	TGTGCCAGCACCGGCCGAGCAGGGAAGGGCCCTGAAGCTTTCTTT
19	NA	NA	TRBJ1-4	TRBV4-1	CASSQKQRHGWATNEKLFF	TGCGCCAGCAGCCAAAAGCAACGACACGGATGGGCGACTAATGAAAAACTGTTTTTT
14	NA	TRBD1	TRBJ1-4	TRBV19	CATQQGAANEKLFF	TGTGCCACCCAACAGGGGGCAGCTAATGAAAAACTGTTTTTT
13	once	NA	TRBJ2-5	TRBV29-1	CSVEPGLKTTQYF	TGCAGCGTTGAACCGGGGCTTAAAACGACCCAGTACTTC
14	NA	NA	TRBJ2-3	TRBV4-2	CASSQVGRTDTQYF	TGTGCCAGCAGCCAAGTAGGGAGAACAGATACGCAGTATTTT
14	NA	NA	TRBJ1-1	TRBV28	CASRPPLKNTEAFF	TGTGCCAGCCGGCCGCCCTTGAAGAACACTGAAGCTTTCTTT
14	NA	TRBD2	TRBJ2-4	TRBV30	CASAGGATKNIQYF	TGTGCCAGCGCCGGGGGGGCAACCAAAAACATTCAGTACTTC
15	NA	TRBD2	TRBJ2-3	TRBV27	CASSLRAGGSNTQYF	TGTGCCAGCAGTTTACGGGCCGGGGGGTCAAATACGCAGTATTTT
15	NA	NA	TRBJ1-5	TRBV2	CASSLGQTRNQPQHF	TGTGCCAGCAGCCTCGGACAGACCCGCAATCAGCCCCAGCATTTT
12	NA	NA	TRBJ2-1	TRBV28	CASSFTYNEQFF	TGTGCCAGCAGTTTTACCTACAATGAGCAGTTCTTC
18	NA	NA	TRBJ2-3	TRBV7-9	CASSRDSRQAGRTDTQYF	TGTGCCAGCAGCCGGGACAGCCGACAAGCGGGGCGCACAGATACGCAGTATTTT
15	NA	TRBD2	TRBJ2-7	TRBV9	CASGPGLAGAGEQYF	TGTGCCAGCGGACCGGGACTAGCGGGAGCGGGGGAGCAGTACTTC
16	NA	TRBD1	TRBJ1-5	TRBV28	CASSTTGTGLGQPQHF	TGTGCCAGCAGTACTACCGGGACAGGGTTAGGCCAGCCCCAGCATTTT
15	NA	NA	TRBJ2-1	TRBV7-9	CASSSQGSSYNEQFF	TGTGCCAGCAGCTCTCAGGGAAGTTCCTACAATGAGCAGTTCTTC